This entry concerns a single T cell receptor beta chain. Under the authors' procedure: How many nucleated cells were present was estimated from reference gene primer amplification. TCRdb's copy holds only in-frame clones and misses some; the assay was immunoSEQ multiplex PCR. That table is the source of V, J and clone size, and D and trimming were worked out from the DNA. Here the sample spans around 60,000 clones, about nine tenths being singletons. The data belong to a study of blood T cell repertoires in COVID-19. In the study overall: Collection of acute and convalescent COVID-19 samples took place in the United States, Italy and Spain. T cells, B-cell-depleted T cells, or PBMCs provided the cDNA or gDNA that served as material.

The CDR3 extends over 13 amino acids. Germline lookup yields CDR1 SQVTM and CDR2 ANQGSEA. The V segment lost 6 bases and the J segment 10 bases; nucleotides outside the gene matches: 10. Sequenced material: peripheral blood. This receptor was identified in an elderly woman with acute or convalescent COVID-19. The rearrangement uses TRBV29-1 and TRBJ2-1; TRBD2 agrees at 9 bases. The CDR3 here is CSVTAGGPPEQFF. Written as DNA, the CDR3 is TGCAGCGTAACGGCGGGAGGGCCGCCAGAGCAGTTCTTC.